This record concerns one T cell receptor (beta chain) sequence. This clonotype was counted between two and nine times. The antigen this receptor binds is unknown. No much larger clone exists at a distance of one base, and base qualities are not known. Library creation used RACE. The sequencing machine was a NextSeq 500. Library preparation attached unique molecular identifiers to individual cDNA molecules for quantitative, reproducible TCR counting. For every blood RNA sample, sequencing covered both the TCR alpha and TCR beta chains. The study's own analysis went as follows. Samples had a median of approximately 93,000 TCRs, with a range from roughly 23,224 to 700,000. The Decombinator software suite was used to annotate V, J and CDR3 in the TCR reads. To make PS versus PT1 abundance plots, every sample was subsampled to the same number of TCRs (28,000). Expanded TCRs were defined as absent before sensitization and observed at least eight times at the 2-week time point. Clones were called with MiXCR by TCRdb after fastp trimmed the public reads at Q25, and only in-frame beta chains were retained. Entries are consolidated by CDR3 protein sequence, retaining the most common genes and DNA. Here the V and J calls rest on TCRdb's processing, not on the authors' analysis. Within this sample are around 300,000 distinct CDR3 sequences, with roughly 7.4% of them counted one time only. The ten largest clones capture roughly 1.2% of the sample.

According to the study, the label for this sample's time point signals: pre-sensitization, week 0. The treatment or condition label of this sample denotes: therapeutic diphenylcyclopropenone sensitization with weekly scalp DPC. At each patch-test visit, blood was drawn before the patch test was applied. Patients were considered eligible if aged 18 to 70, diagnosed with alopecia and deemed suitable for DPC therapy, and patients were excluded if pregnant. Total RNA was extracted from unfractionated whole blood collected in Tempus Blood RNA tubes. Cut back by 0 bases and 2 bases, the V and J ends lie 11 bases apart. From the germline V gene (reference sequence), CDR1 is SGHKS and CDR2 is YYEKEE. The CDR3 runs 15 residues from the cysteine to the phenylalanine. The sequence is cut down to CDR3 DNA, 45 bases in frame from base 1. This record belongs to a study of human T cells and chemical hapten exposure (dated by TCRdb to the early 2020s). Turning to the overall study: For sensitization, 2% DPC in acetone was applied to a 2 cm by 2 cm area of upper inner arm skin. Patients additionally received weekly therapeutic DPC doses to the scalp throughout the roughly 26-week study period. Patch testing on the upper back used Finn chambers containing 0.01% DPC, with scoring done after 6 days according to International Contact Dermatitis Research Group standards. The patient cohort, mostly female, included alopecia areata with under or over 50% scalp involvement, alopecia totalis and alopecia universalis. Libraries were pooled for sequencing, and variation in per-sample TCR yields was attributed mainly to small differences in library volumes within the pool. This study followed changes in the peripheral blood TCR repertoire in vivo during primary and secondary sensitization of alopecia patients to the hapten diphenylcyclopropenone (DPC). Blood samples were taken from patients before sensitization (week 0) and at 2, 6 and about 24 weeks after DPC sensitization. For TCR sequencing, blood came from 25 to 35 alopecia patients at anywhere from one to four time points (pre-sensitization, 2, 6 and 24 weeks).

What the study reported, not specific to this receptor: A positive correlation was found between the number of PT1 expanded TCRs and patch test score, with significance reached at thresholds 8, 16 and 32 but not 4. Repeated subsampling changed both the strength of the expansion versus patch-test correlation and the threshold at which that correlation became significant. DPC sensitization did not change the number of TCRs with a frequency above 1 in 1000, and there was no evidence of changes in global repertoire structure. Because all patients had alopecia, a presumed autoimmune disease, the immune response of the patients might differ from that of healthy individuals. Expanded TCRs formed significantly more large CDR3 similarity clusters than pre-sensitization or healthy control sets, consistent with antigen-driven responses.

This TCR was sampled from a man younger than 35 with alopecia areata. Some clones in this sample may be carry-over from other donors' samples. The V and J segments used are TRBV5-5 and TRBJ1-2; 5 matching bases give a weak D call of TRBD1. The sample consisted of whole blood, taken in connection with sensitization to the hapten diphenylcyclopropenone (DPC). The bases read TGTGCCAGCAGCTTGGCCGAGGGACCGAACTATGGCTACACCTTC. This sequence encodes CASSLAEGPNYGYTF.